The 25 T cell receptor beta chains below were found in one sample sequenced in a study of shared clonotypes between healthy human individuals. The table came from immunoSEQ multiplex PCR; TCRdb's copy has only in-frame clones and leaves some out. The table has about 2.4 million clones, 80% to 95% seen once. Sequenced sample: naive CD4+ T cells from PBMCs. This sample's subset: CD45RA+ positively selected. The receptors come from a man between 18 and 35 years old in good health. Some clones in this sample may be carry-over from other donors' samples.

The V gene is TRBV2, the J gene TRBJ2-2; D call uncertain. The CDR3 runs to 16 residues. Germline values: CDR1 SNHLY, CDR2 FYNNEI. V dropped 5 bases and J dropped 5 bases, with 18 bases sitting between them. Written as DNA, the CDR3 is TGTGCCAGCAGTCCCTTAAGCTTGCTTGGTACCGGGGAGCTGTTTTTT. As protein: CASSPLSLLGTGELFF.

The rearrangement joins TRBV28 to TRBJ1-5; the match to TRBD1 covers 8 bases. Per germline, CDR1 MDHEN and CDR2 SYDVKM. This CDR3 region has 14 residues. Unmatched junction bases numbered 1, after V lost 1 base and J lost 5 bases. The CDR3 nucleotides are TGTGCCAGCAGTTTATACAGGGGGTATCAGCCCCAGCATTTT. This translates into CASSLYRGYQPQHF.

The rearrangement links TRBV27 to TRBJ2-1; D gene unclear. This CDR3 is 11 amino acids long. CDR1 MNHEY and CDR2 SMNVEV come from the germline V gene (reference sequence). With 10 bases removed from V and 5 bases from J, the gap between germline ends came to 9 bases. The CDR3 nucleotides are TGTGCCACTCAAAAGAACAATGAGCAGTTCTTC. Translation: CATQKNNEQFF.

CDR3 in DNA: TGTGCCAGCAGCGACGGGACAGTCAACGAGCAGTACTTC. Amino acids: CASSDGTVNEQYF. The V and J genes are TRBV11-3 and TRBJ2-7, with 7 bases that match TRBD1. Germline V gene sequence: CDR1 SGHNT, CDR2 YENEEA. V lost 5 bases to trimming and J lost 5 bases; unmatched junction nucleotides: 6. CDR3 size: 13 residues.

The chain joins TRBV7-2 to TRBJ2-3, with 7 bases fitting TRBD2. This CDR3 region has 13 residues. The germline V gene encodes CDR1 SGHTA and CDR2 FQGNSA. V was pared by 5 bases and J by 5 bases, with 4 bases of the junction left unmatched. The DNA of the CDR3 is TGTGCCAGCAGCCCAGGACTAGAAGATACGCAGTATTTT. It translates to CASSPGLEDTQYF.

V usage is TRBV28 and J usage is TRBJ2-1, with D perhaps matching TRBD1 (5 bases). V lost 3 bases and J 9 bases, leaving 21 bases between the germline ends. The CDR3 has 16 residues. The V gene's germline CDR1 is MDHEN and CDR2 SYDVKM. This CDR3 is CASSFPGRASSVEQFF. In nucleotides, the CDR3 is TGTGCCAGCAGTTTTCCCGGCAGGGCGAGCAGTGTTGAGCAGTTCTTC. The full variable domain, with the rest looked up from reference TRBV28 and TRBJ2-1, is DVKVTQSSRYLVKRTGEKVFLECVQDMDHENMFWYRQDPGLGLRLIYFSYDVKMKEKGDIPEGYSVSREKKERFSLILESASTNQTSMYLCASSFPGRASSVEQFFGPGTRLTVL.

V and J are TRBV2 and TRBJ2-1, with D possibly TRBD1 on 5 matching bases. Trimming stripped 7 bases from V and 4 bases from J, with 14 bases between. Germline V gives CDR1 SNHLY, CDR2 FYNNEI. The CDR3 has 14 residues. CDR3 residues: CASMIRTTYNEQFF. Here the CDR3 DNA reads TGTGCCAGCATGATAAGGACAACATACAATGAGCAGTTCTTC. Complete variable domain (other parts from reference TRBV2 and TRBJ2-1): EPEVTQTPSHQVTQMGQEVILRCVPISNHLYFYWYRQILGQKVEFLVSFYNNEISEKSEIFDDQFSVERPDGSNFTLKIRSTKLEDSAMYFCASMIRTTYNEQFFGPGTRLTVL.

This chain joins TRBV6-1 and TRBJ2-4; the D gene is possibly TRBD1 (6 bases). Trimming stripped 1 base from V and 1 base from J, with 14 bases between. Per the germline V gene, CDR1 is MNHNS and CDR2 is SASEGT. The CDR3 has 17 amino acids. For the CDR3, the DNA is TGTGCCAGCAGTGAAGGTCAGGGGCCCAGGGCCAAAAACATTCAGTACTTC. It translates to CASSEGQGPRAKNIQYF.

About this clone itself: One end of the junction is discordant with germline, which a read error may explain. The chain recombines TRBV7-2 with TRBJ2-1; 7 bases are a match to TRBD1. The CDR3 has 11 residues. Germline V lookup: CDR1 SGHTA, CDR2 FQGNSA. DNA for the CDR3: TGTGCCAGCAGCTTAGCCGGGACAGCTATCTTC. Translated, it gives CASSLAGTAIF.

V gene TRBV18 combines with J gene TRBJ1-2; D unresolved. Germline values: CDR1 KGHSH, CDR2 LQKENI. Trimming took 2 bases from V and 7 from J, leaving 11 bases between them. The CDR3 has 13 amino acids. The CDR3 DNA reads as TGTGCCAGCTCACCAGCGGTAACGGGTGGCTACACCTTC. It codes for CASSPAVTGGYTF.

The chain recombines TRBV29-1 with TRBJ1-1, with D uncertain. Germline V gene data show CDR1 as SQVTM and CDR2 as ANQGSEA. The CDR3 has 18 residues. Trimming stripped 7 bases from V and 0 bases from J, with 27 bases between. The CDR3 DNA follows: TGCAGCGCTAACCACGACGATTACGGGGATTTCATGAACACTGAAGCTTTCTTT. As protein: CSANHDDYGDFMNTEAFF.

This chain uses TRBV7-2 with TRBJ1-1, with 11 positions matching TRBD1. Trimming took 5 bases from V and 4 from J; bases not matched to a gene: 6. The CDR3 has 15 amino acids. Germline CDR1 is SGHTA and CDR2 is FQGNSA. CDR3: CASSLGQGARTEAFF. CDR3 sequence (DNA): TGTGCCAGCAGCCTAGGACAGGGGGCGCGCACTGAAGCTTTCTTT.

The table lists this clone with a few counts. The chain employs TRBV13 and TRBJ1-1, with TRBD1 matching 8 bases. Germline V gene sequence: CDR1 PRHDT, CDR2 FYEKMQ (reference sequence). This CDR3 comprises 16 residues. Trimming removed 2 bases from V and 1 base from J; junction bases left unmatched: 6. This CDR3 reads CASSLFPGQGNTEAFF. CDR3 sequence (DNA): TGTGCCAGCAGCTTATTTCCCGGACAGGGGAACACTGAAGCTTTCTTT.

This clone was observed a handful of times. The CDR3 DNA is TGTGCCTGGCAATCCAGGGCTGGAAACACCATATATTTT. Translating gives CAWQSRAGNTIYF. The rearrangement uses TRBV30 and TRBJ1-3; a weak D match, TRBD1 (5 bases). Germline-derived CDR1 and CDR2 are GTSNPN and SVGIG (reference sequence). V was pared by 5 bases and J by 2 bases, with 10 bases between. This CDR3 region has 13 residues.

The J gene is TRBJ2-3, the V gene TRBV30; tentatively, D is TRBD1 or TRBD2 (5 bases each). The CDR3 runs to 13 residues. CDR1 is GTSNPN, CDR2 SVGIG, per germline (reference sequence). V was clipped by 4 bases and J by 6 bases, with 14 bases between them. The CDR3, as DNA: TGTGCCTGGACAAGGGACCTACTTGATACGCAGTATTTT. Its protein is CAWTRDLLDTQYF.

The count of this clone is one. The chain employs TRBV4-2 and TRBJ2-7; unclear D gene. V lost 0 bases and J lost 3, with 12 bases in between. The CDR3 contains 15 residues. Per the germline V gene, CDR1 is LGHNA and CDR2 is YNFKEQ. CDR3 sequence (DNA): TGTGCCAGCAGCCAAGATCACGGGCAGATCTACGAGCAGTACTTC. Encoded protein: CASSQDHGQIYEQYF.

The chain combines TRBV5-1 with TRBJ2-1, with 14 bases that match TRBD2. The J segment lost 0 bases and the V segment lost 3 bases, leaving 2 bases of the junction unmatched. The CDR3 has 17 residues. Germline assignment: CDR1 SGHRS and CDR2 YFSETQ. CDR3 protein: CASSSGTSGSSYNEQFF. CDR3 bases: TGCGCCAGCAGCTCTGGGACTAGCGGGAGCTCCTACAATGAGCAGTTCTTC.

CDR3 sequence reads: CASILQPTGGGELFF. DNA of the CDR3: TGTGCCAGCATCCTGCAACCCACAGGGGGCGGGGAGCTGTTTTTT. V usage is TRBV6-1 and J usage is TRBJ2-2, with 8 bases lining up with TRBD1. Germline CDR1 reads MNHNS; CDR2 reads SASEGT. The length of the CDR3 is 15 residues. The V and J ends lost 7 bases and 7 bases, in that order; junction bases with no gene match: 11.

The sample holds one count of this clone. This chain uses TRBV5-1 with TRBJ2-3; no reliable D call. The CDR3 is made up of 18 amino acids. Germline CDR1 is SGHRS and CDR2 is YFSETQ. The germline V and J ends were trimmed by 1 base and 4 bases, with 22 bases remaining between them. The CDR3 loop reads CASSLFFRRAGAPDTQYF. DNA for the CDR3: TGCGCCAGCAGCTTGTTTTTCCGCCGCGCCGGTGCCCCAGATACGCAGTATTTT.

The rearrangement links TRBV11-2 to TRBJ2-5; D possibly uses TRBD1 or TRBD2 (5 bases each). With 7 bases removed from V and 0 bases from J, the gap between germline ends came to 21 bases. There are 17 residues in the CDR3. CDR1 SGHAT and CDR2 FQNNGV come from the germline V gene. CDR3 nucleotides: TGTGCCAGCACCTCTGGGGACCCGGGACGGTACCAAGAGACCCAGTACTTC. Translated: CASTSGDPGRYQETQYF. The full variable domain, rest sourced from reference TRBV11-2 and TRBJ2-5, is EAGVAQSPRYKIIEKRQSVAFWCNPISGHATLYWYQQILGQGPKLLIQFQNNGVVDDSQLPKDRFSAERLKGVDSTLKIQPAKLEDSAVYLCASTSGDPGRYQETQYFGPGTRLLVL.

About this clone: The same CDR3 can be traced to other DNA sequences in this sample. V gene TRBV6-6 combines with J gene TRBJ2-7; TRBD1 matches 7 bases. Germline V gives CDR1 MNHNY, CDR2 SVGAGI (reference sequence). V shed 0 bases, J shed 2 bases, and the junction held 4 bases outside the gene matches. This CDR3 region has 15 residues. The CDR3 DNA reads TGTGCCAGCAGTTACTCCGGTCAGGGGGCCTACGAGCAGTACTTC. Encoded protein: CASSYSGQGAYEQYF.

This clone was detected once. This rearrangement joins TRBV7-2 to TRBJ2-7; D may be TRBD1 or TRBD2 (7 bases each). Germline V CDR1 and CDR2: SGHTA, FQGNSA. This CDR3 has 14 amino acids. Trimming pared 8 bases from V and 1 base from J, leaving 15 bases between. Here the CDR3 reads CASVQGGTSYEQYF. The CDR3 DNA follows: TGTGCCAGCGTCCAGGGGGGGACTTCCTACGAGCAGTACTTC.

The CDR3 DNA reads as TGCGCCAGCAGGGGTTCTGGCGGGAGCACAGATACGCAGTATTTT. Residues: CASRGSGGSTDTQYF. The gene calls are TRBV4-1 and TRBJ2-3, with D perhaps TRBD2 (5 bases). Per germline, CDR1 MGHRA and CDR2 YSYEKL. V was pared by 6 bases and J by 0 bases, with 13 bases between. This CDR3 region has 15 residues.

There are a few counts of this clone. The chain links TRBV5-1 to TRBJ1-1, with D possibly matching TRBD1 (6 bases). Germline V gives CDR1 SGHRS, CDR2 YFSETQ. V lost 0 bases and J lost 1, with 10 bases in between. There are 15 residues in the CDR3. DNA for the CDR3: TGCGCCAGCAGCTTGGCCAGGGGCCCGAACACTGAAGCTTTCTTT. This encodes CASSLARGPNTEAFF.

For the CDR3, the DNA is TGTGCCAGCAGCCCGGGACTAGCCCCGAACACCGGGGAGCTGTTTTTT. Its protein is CASSPGLAPNTGELFF. The gene calls are TRBV9 and TRBJ2-2; 9 bases match TRBD2. Germline trimming cut 4 bases from V and 0 bases from J; bases unmatched to any gene: 4. Germline CDR1 reads SGDLS; CDR2 reads YYNGEE. This CDR3 region has 16 residues.